This T cell receptor (beta chain) was observed in a study of CD8+ T cells in alopecia areata. Isolated RNA was reverse transcribed into cDNA used as the sequencing template. Data came from immunoSEQ multiplex PCR; TCRdb stores just in-frame clones and leaves some out. The sample has about 120,000 clones; roughly two fifths are singletons. V lost 2 bases and J lost 5, with 21 bases in between. Per the germline V gene, CDR1 is SQVTM and CDR2 is ANQGSEA. The CDR3 covers 16 residues. This clone was found a few times. Samples from alopecia areata patients were lesional scalp punch biopsies and peripheral blood.

The sequence came from a human donor with alopecia areata. The specimen sequenced was CD4+ T cells sorted from blood. This sequence joins TRBV29-1 and TRBJ1-2; D is ambiguous. The DNA of the CDR3 is TGCAGCGTTGAAAGGAGGGCGCATCACATCGATTATGGCTACACCTTC. Amino acids: CSVERRAHHIDYGYTF.